This entry concerns a single T cell receptor beta chain. Its antigen is currently unknown. This sample is part of a study of OX40 agonist ivuxolimab in advanced cancers. At the level of the study: Partial response was recorded in three patients: one hepatocellular carcinoma and two cutaneous melanoma cases.

This CDR3 region has 15 residues. Per the germline V gene, CDR1 is SNHLY and CDR2 is FYNNEI. Trimming removed 0 bases at V and 7 bases at J, with 15 bases between. Profiling relied on immunoSEQ multiplex PCR, and the TCRdb table lists in-frame clones only, not all of them. The sample yields 20,000 to 30,000 clones, 76% seen once. Overall study results and limits: At doses 0.1 to 3.0 mg/kg, CD4+ and CD8+ clones expanded.

This sample comprised CD4+ or CD8+ T cells sorted from blood, obtained in a trial of the OX40 agonist ivuxolimab. The chain couples TRBV2 to TRBJ1-2; the D gene is possibly TRBD1 (5 bases). This TCR came from an adult with an advanced solid tumor such as melanoma, head and neck, liver or kidney cancer. As DNA, the CDR3 is TGTGCCAGCAGTGAAGCGGGGACCCAGTATTCTGGCTACACCTTC. It translates to CASSEAGTQYSGYTF. Looking up the rest from reference TRBV2 and TRBJ1-2 gives the full variable domain: EPEVTQTPSHQVTQMGQEVILRCVPISNHLYFYWYRQILGQKVEFLVSFYNNEISEKSEIFDDQFSVERPDGSNFTLKIRSTKLEDSAMYFCASSEAGTQYSGYTFGSGTRLTVV.